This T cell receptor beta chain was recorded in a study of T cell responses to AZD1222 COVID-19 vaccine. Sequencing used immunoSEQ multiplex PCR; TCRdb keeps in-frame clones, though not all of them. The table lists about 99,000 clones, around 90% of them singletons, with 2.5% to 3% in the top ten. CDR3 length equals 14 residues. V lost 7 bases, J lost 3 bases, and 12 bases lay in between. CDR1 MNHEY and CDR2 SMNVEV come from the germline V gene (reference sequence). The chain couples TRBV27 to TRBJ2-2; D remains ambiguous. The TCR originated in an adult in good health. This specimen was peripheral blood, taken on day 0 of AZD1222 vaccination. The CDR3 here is CASTTGPYTGELFF. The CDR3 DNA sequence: TGTGCCAGCACCACCGGACCCTACACCGGGGAGCTGTTTTTT.